A selection of T cell receptor beta chains follows, all from one sample in a study of a mutant IDH1 vaccine in newly diagnosed glioma. Sequenced by immunoSEQ multiplex PCR; TCRdb stores in-frame clones only, minus some. The sample includes 25,000 to 30,000 clones, around 80% seen only once; the top ten take about a sixth. The antigens these receptors bind are not known. Sequenced material: PBMCs, taken from a glioma patient whose treatment included an IDH1 peptide vaccine. The receptors here all came from a woman aged 25 to 39 with glioma. Each CDR3 is given with its conserved first and last residue. The D gene is left open where the match is weak. Clone size is shown for a subset of rows, as once, few, many or a class of expanded clone.

J	size	D	V	CDR3	DNA
TRBJ1-5	NA	NA	TRBV7-2	CASSFWGSNQPQHF	TGTGCCAGCAGCTTTTGGGGTAGCAATCAGCCCCAGCATTTT
TRBJ2-7	NA	NA	TRBV2	CASSVVGEQYF	TGTGCCAGCAGTGTGGTAGGCGAGCAGTACTTC
TRBJ2-6	NA	NA	TRBV18	CASSSRGANVLTF	TGTGCCAGCTCATCGAGGGGGGCCAACGTCCTGACTTTC
TRBJ2-5	NA	NA	TRBV4-1	CASSRLGGETQYF	TGCGCCAGCAGCCGGTTGGGCGGTGAGACCCAGTACTTC
TRBJ1-2	once	NA	TRBV7-8	CASSNRDGPYGYTF	TGTGCCAGCAGCAACCGGGACGGACCCTATGGCTACACCTTC
TRBJ2-7	NA	NA	TRBV10-3	CAISEAYEQYF	TGTGCCATCAGTGAGGCCTACGAGCAGTACTTC
TRBJ1-1	few	TRBD1	TRBV5-4	CASSSIHRQGYTEAFF	TGTGCCAGCAGCTCTATACATCGACAGGGGTACACTGAAGCTTTCTTT
TRBJ1-5	NA	NA	TRBV2	CASTAEGRSNQPQHF	TGTGCCAGCACAGCGGAGGGCCGGAGCAATCAGCCCCAGCATTTT
TRBJ2-5	NA	NA	TRBV6-1	CASSGRGHQETQYF	TGTGCCAGCAGTGGGCGGGGGCATCAAGAGACCCAGTACTTC
TRBJ2-7	NA	NA	TRBV2	CASSEGFGVGEQYF	TGTGCCAGCAGTGAAGGTTTCGGGGTCGGCGAGCAGTACTTC
TRBJ1-1	NA	NA	TRBV10-2	CASSEGYTLSTEAFF	TGCGCCAGCAGTGAGGGTTATACCCTCTCCACCGAAGCTTTCTTT
TRBJ1-2	NA	NA	TRBV7-6	CASSLLSGTYGYTF	TGTGCCAGCAGCTTACTTTCCGGGACCTATGGCTACACCTTC
TRBJ1-1	NA	NA	TRBV5-1	CASSLGGGFMNTEAFF	TGCGCCAGCAGCTTGGGAGGGGGGTTCATGAACACTGAAGCTTTCTTT
TRBJ1-1	NA	NA	TRBV4-1	CASSQDRAFF	TGCGCCAGCAGCCAAGATAGGGCTTTCTTT
TRBJ2-2	NA	NA	TRBV5-4	CAELEDTGELFF	TGTGCCGAGCTGGAGGACACCGGGGAGCTGTTTTTT
TRBJ2-7	NA	NA	TRBV5-6	CASSFNLGPSYEQYF	TGTGCCAGCAGCTTTAACCTAGGCCCCTCCTACGAGCAGTACTTC
TRBJ2-5	NA	NA	TRBV7-9	CASSLATTQETQYF	TGTGCCAGCAGCTTAGCGACCACACAAGAGACCCAGTACTTC
TRBJ1-1	NA	NA	TRBV29-1	CSVRVMNTEAFF	TGCAGCGTTAGAGTAATGAACACTGAAGCTTTCTTT
TRBJ1-2	NA	NA	TRBV10-2	CASSGQGPSYGYTF	TGCGCCAGCAGTGGGCAGGGCCCAAGCTATGGCTACACCTTC
TRBJ1-1	NA	NA	TRBV20-1	CSAGMNTEAFF	TGCAGTGCCGGCATGAACACTGAAGCTTTCTTT
TRBJ1-2	few	NA	TRBV19	CASSTGFGYTF	TGTGCCAGTAGCACAGGGTTTGGCTACACCTTC
TRBJ1-2	NA	NA	TRBV4-3	CASSQEAQGPEKRYTF	TGCGCCAGCAGCCAAGAGGCACAGGGCCCGGAGAAGCGCTACACCTTC
TRBJ2-7	NA	NA	TRBV19	CASSIDAYEQYF	TGTGCCAGTAGTATAGATGCCTACGAGCAGTACTTC
TRBJ1-4	NA	NA	TRBV7-7	CASSLRVNEKLFF	TGTGCCAGCAGCTTAAGGGTTAATGAAAAACTGTTTTTT
TRBJ2-7	NA	NA	TRBV6-6	CASSYRTGRSHEQYF	TGTGCCAGCAGTTACCGTACAGGTCGGTCCCACGAGCAGTACTTC
TRBJ2-5	NA	TRBD2	TRBV7-8	CASSLLAGGHQETQYF	TGTGCCAGCAGCTTACTAGCGGGGGGGCACCAAGAGACCCAGTACTTC
TRBJ1-3	NA	NA	TRBV9	CASSVGGYSGNTIYF	TGTGCCAGCAGCGTAGGAGGGTACTCTGGAAACACCATATATTTT
TRBJ1-1	NA	NA	TRBV5-5	CASSLAAGRNTEAFF	TGTGCCAGCAGCTTGGCCGCAGGGCGGAACACTGAAGCTTTCTTT
TRBJ1-6	NA	NA	TRBV5-4	CASSVTLSSPLHF	TGTGCCAGCAGCGTGACGTTATCCTCACCCCTCCACTTT
TRBJ1-1	NA	NA	TRBV2	CASSEGKTEAFF	TGTGCCAGCAGTGAGGGGAAGACTGAAGCTTTCTTT
TRBJ1-2	NA	TRBD1	TRBV6-1	CASSPPGQGFYGYTF	TGTGCCAGCAGTCCTCCGGGACAGGGTTTCTATGGCTACACCTTC
TRBJ2-5	NA	NA	TRBV7-2	CASSFFPSRETQYF	TGTGCCAGCAGCTTCTTTCCTAGCCGTGAGACCCAGTACTTC
TRBJ1-1	NA	NA	TRBV23-1	CASSRGIYTEAFF	TGCGCCAGCAGTCGGGGTATATACACTGAAGCTTTCTTT
TRBJ1-3	NA	NA	TRBV5-6	CASSPGPFPTIYF	TGTGCCAGCAGCCCAGGACCATTCCCCACCATATATTTT
TRBJ2-2	NA	NA	TRBV6-6	CATVTGNTGELFF	TGTGCCACTGTGACAGGAAACACCGGGGAGCTGTTTTTT
TRBJ1-5	NA	TRBD1	TRBV2	CASQGQGVGTQHF	TGTGCCAGCCAGGGACAGGGGGTAGGGACCCAGCATTTT
TRBJ1-1	NA	NA	TRBV2	CASSAGTEAFF	TGTGCCAGCAGTGCGGGCACTGAAGCTTTCTTT
TRBJ2-5	once	TRBD1	TRBV7-9	CASSFETGRETQYF	TGTGCCAGCAGCTTTGAGACAGGGCGGGAGACCCAGTACTTC
TRBJ1-5	NA	NA	TRBV25-1	CASRDSENQPQHF	TGTGCCAGCAGGGACAGCGAGAATCAGCCCCAGCATTTT
TRBJ2-3	NA	NA	TRBV10-3	CAISESTLALGGTDTQYF	TGTGCCATCAGTGAGTCGACTCTGGCCCTAGGAGGCACAGATACGCAGTATTTT
TRBJ1-1	few	NA	TRBV7-9	CASSLGFLNTEAFF	TGTGCCAGCAGCTTGGGGTTCTTGAACACTGAAGCTTTCTTT
TRBJ2-5	NA	TRBD2	TRBV5-4	CASSSGGRQETQYF	TGTGCCAGCAGCTCGGGGGGACGGCAAGAGACCCAGTACTTC
TRBJ1-4	NA	NA	TRBV10-3	CAISNRDIPNEKLFF	TGTGCCATCAGTAACCGGGACATTCCAAATGAAAAACTGTTTTTT
TRBJ2-3	NA	NA	TRBV4-2	CASSQEFTDTQYF	TGTGCCAGCAGCCAGGAATTTACAGATACGCAGTATTTT
TRBJ2-7	NA	NA	TRBV7-2	CASSFGQPNKYF	TGTGCCAGCAGCTTTGGACAGCCCAACAAGTACTTC
TRBJ1-6	NA	NA	TRBV10-3	CATQKGEKGNSPLHF	TGTGCCACCCAGAAGGGAGAGAAAGGGAATTCACCCCTCCACTTT
TRBJ2-7	NA	NA	TRBV5-6	CASSLRGAAASYEQYF	TGTGCCAGCAGCCTTAGAGGGGCAGCGGCCTCCTACGAGCAGTACTTC
TRBJ2-3	NA	NA	TRBV5-6	CASSLRLGTDTQYF	TGTGCCAGCAGCTTGAGACTCGGGACAGATACGCAGTATTTT
TRBJ1-4	few	TRBD1	TRBV7-9	CASSPQQGARTNEKLFF	TGTGCCAGCAGCCCTCAACAGGGGGCGCGGACTAATGAAAAACTGTTTTTT
TRBJ1-2	NA	NA	TRBV9	CASSGRGGKGYTF	TGTGCCAGCAGCGGTAGAGGGGGTAAGGGCTACACCTTC
TRBJ1-2	NA	NA	TRBV7-2	CASSSTNYGYTF	TGTGCCAGCAGCTCAACTAACTATGGCTACACCTTC
TRBJ1-2	NA	NA	TRBV30	CAWSAAGWGGYTF	TGTGCCTGGAGTGCGGCGGGTTGGGGTGGCTACACCTTC
TRBJ2-5	NA	NA	TRBV10-3	CAIRGGQETQYF	TGTGCCATCAGGGGGGGCCAAGAGACCCAGTACTTC
TRBJ1-6	NA	TRBD1	TRBV29-1	CSVQLTGGSPLHF	TGCAGCGTCCAGTTGACAGGGGGATCACCCCTCCACTTT
TRBJ2-7	NA	NA	TRBV7-9	CASSGGPYEQYF	TGTGCCAGCAGCGGAGGGCCCTACGAGCAGTACTTC
TRBJ1-1	NA	TRBD1	TRBV19	CASSIGQVEAFF	TGTGCCAGTAGTATCGGACAGGTTGAAGCTTTCTTT
TRBJ2-7	NA	NA	TRBV6-6	CASTPGTFSSYEQYF	TGTGCCAGCACCCCAGGGACTTTCAGCTCCTACGAGCAGTACTTC
TRBJ1-1	NA	TRBD1	TRBV27	CASLDRDNTEAFF	TGTGCCAGTCTTGACAGGGATAACACTGAAGCTTTCTTT
TRBJ1-5	NA	NA	TRBV19	CASSLMTAQPQHF	TGTGCCAGTAGTCTAATGACAGCTCAGCCCCAGCATTTT
TRBJ2-7	NA	TRBD1	TRBV9	CASSVSGTGILSQYF	TGTGCCAGCAGCGTTTCCGGGACAGGGATACTTTCACAGTACTTC